This T cell receptor (beta chain) stems from a study of spatial heterogeneity in lung cancer. Overall study findings and caveats: Circulating ubiquitous expanded tumor TCRs were observed more frequently at resection than at follow-up.

TCR cDNA molecules were tagged individually, and each one carried a unique molecular identifier. TCRdb redid the calling of the 5' RACE reads with MiXCR, one entry per CDR3 protein. The sample includes approximately 70,000 distinct CDR3 sequences, 8% to 9% of them seen just once. V was shortened by 6 bases and J by 1 base, with 16 bases between the two germline ends. CDR1 is SGHKS, CDR2 YYEKEE, per germline (reference sequence). The CDR3 sequence is 16 residues long. Only one count was recorded for this clonotype. The antigen is unknown. This may stem from a read error, because a much larger clone lies one nucleotide away. Time point of the sample: blood at routine non-recurrence follow-up after resection.

The V gene is TRBV5-5, the J gene TRBJ2-2, with D possibly matching TRBD2 (6 bases). This receptor was taken from a female donor with early-stage non-small cell lung cancer. Specimen: PBMCs, collected at follow-up. The CDR3 nucleotides read TGTGCCAGCATACACCCAGGAGGGGTGAACACCGGGGAGCTGTTTTTT. Translation: CASIHPGGVNTGELFF.